A selection of T cell receptor beta chains follows, all from one sample in a study of identical twins. TCRdb used MiXCR to reprocess the 5' RACE reads, holding one entry per CDR3 protein. The table includes 150,000 or so distinct CDR3 sequences, 3.5% detected once. Sequencing was carried out using memory T cells sorted from blood. These receptors all stem from a man aged 18 to 35 in good health. CDR3s include the opening cysteine and the closing phenylalanine or tryptophan. Fields, in order: CDR3 DNA, CDR3 protein, clone size, D gene, J gene, CDR3 length, V gene. The D gene is left open where the match is weak. Some rows mark clone size as missing; the rest say once, few, many or name a class of expanded clone.

TGTGCCTGGAATCTAGGGGGGTCCCGGGAGCTGTTTTTT	CAWNLGGSRELFF	many	NA	TRBJ2-2	13	TRBV30
TGTGCCAGCAGCTTGAGGGTTGGGTCGCCTTCACCCCTCCACTTT	CASSLRVGSPSPLHF	many	NA	TRBJ1-6	15	TRBV7-2
TGTGCCAGCTCACCCGGCGACAACTATGGCTACACCTTC	CASSPGDNYGYTF	many	NA	TRBJ1-2	13	TRBV18
TGCAGTGCTAGAGAGAAGGCAGATACGCAGTATTTT	CSAREKADTQYF	many	NA	TRBJ2-3	12	TRBV20-1
TGTGCCAGCAGCTTGCGGGGACAGGGGGCAAAGAATGAGCAGTTCTTC	CASSLRGQGAKNEQFF	many	TRBD1	TRBJ2-1	16	TRBV11-1
TGTGCCAGCAGTATTGACAGCAATCAGCCCCAGCATTTT	CASSIDSNQPQHF	NA	NA	TRBJ1-5	13	TRBV12-3/TRBV12-4
TGTGCCAGCAGCGGAACCCGACAGGGTGAGGAAAAACTGTTTTTT	CASSGTRQGEEKLFF	many	TRBD1	TRBJ1-4	15	TRBV2
TGTGCCAGCACTGTGACAGGGGGCGTCTCATCTAACTATGGCTACACCTTC	CASTVTGGVSSNYGYTF	many	TRBD1	TRBJ1-2	17	TRBV6-1
TGCGCCAGCAGCATTCAACCGGGACAGGAGGATGGCTACACCTTC	CASSIQPGQEDGYTF	many	TRBD1	TRBJ1-2	15	TRBV5-1
TGTGCCAGCAGTGAGGCCGGGACAGGGATCCATGAGCAGTTCTTC	CASSEAGTGIHEQFF	many	TRBD1	TRBJ2-1	15	TRBV25-1
TGTGCCAGCAGCTTAGGGCAATATCAGCCCCAGCATTTT	CASSLGQYQPQHF	many	NA	TRBJ1-5	13	TRBV7-8
TGCGCCAGCAGCTTGGAAAGTAGGAGGGAAGAGACCCAGTACTTC	CASSLESRREETQYF	many	NA	TRBJ2-5	15	TRBV5-1
TGCAGTGCTCCCTTCCTCGGGTTCGAGACCCAGTACTTC	CSAPFLGFETQYF	many	NA	TRBJ2-5	13	TRBV20-1
TGTGCCACATCAACCGGGACAGGGGTGAGTGAGCAGTACTTC	CATSTGTGVSEQYF	few	TRBD1	TRBJ2-7	14	TRBV15
TGTGCCAGCAGCACCTGGACAGGGGAGGCTTTCTTT	CASSTWTGEAFF	many	TRBD1	TRBJ1-1	12	TRBV7-6
TGTGCCAGCAGCCAGAAGGGGCAGGGGGCGACGGGCTACACCTTC	CASSQKGQGATGYTF	many	TRBD1	TRBJ1-2	15	TRBV4-2
TGTGCCAGCACCACAGGGGGTGCAAGCTACGAGCAGTACTTC	CASTTGGASYEQYF	NA	TRBD1	TRBJ2-7	14	TRBV6-1
TGTGCCAGCAGTTTTAGCAGGGGCCAGGAGACCCAGTACTTC	CASSFSRGQETQYF	many	NA	TRBJ2-5	14	TRBV12-3/TRBV12-4
TGTGCCAGCAGTTACAGTGGGAAAAACATTCAGTACTTC	CASSYSGKNIQYF	many	NA	TRBJ2-4	13	TRBV6-5
TGCAGTGCTAAAAGTACGGACCACTCCTACGAGCAGTACTTC	CSAKSTDHSYEQYF	many	NA	TRBJ2-7	14	TRBV20-1
TGCAGCGTTCCCACAGGCGACTATGGCTACACCTTC	CSVPTGDYGYTF	many	NA	TRBJ1-2	12	TRBV29-1
TGTGCCAGCAGCCAACAGGGACTAACCCTCTACAATGAGCAGTTCTTC	CASSQQGLTLYNEQFF	many	TRBD2	TRBJ2-1	16	TRBV4-2
TGTGCCAGCAGCCAGGCGGACAGGGTGTATGGCTACACCTTC	CASSQADRVYGYTF	few	TRBD1	TRBJ1-2	14	TRBV14
TGCGCCAGCAGCCAAGATTCGGGGCTCACATATACGCAGTATTTT	CASSQDSGLTYTQYF	few	NA	TRBJ2-3	15	TRBV4-3
TGTGCCAGCAGCTCGGGACAGGGGCGGGAGCCCCAGCATTTT	CASSSGQGREPQHF	many	TRBD1	TRBJ1-5	14	TRBV7-2
TGCGCCAGCAGCCCCGGACAGGGGGGAACTGAAGCTTTCTTT	CASSPGQGGTEAFF	many	TRBD1	TRBJ1-1	14	TRBV5-1
TGCAGCGTTGAAAAGGGACGGGCCGCGGACTTCTTC	CSVEKGRAADFF	many	NA	TRBJ2-1	12	TRBV29-1
TGTGCCATAAGGGATACGAACACTGAAGCTTTCTTT	CAIRDTNTEAFF	many	NA	TRBJ1-1	12	TRBV10-3
TGTGCCAGCAGACCCCCGGGACAGAAATACAATGAGCAGTTCTTC	CASRPPGQKYNEQFF	many	TRBD1	TRBJ2-1	15	TRBV7-2
TGCAGTGCTAGAGCAATCCCCGGACTAGCGGAACAGGGGGAGGAGACCCAGTACTTC	CSARAIPGLAEQGEETQYF	NA	TRBD2	TRBJ2-5	19	TRBV20-1
TGTGCCAGCAGTTACATGGGGACTAGCTACGAGCAGTACTTC	CASSYMGTSYEQYF	many	TRBD2	TRBJ2-7	14	TRBV6-2/TRBV6-3
TGTGCCAGCAGCTTAGTTGAGGGGCTGAAGTACAATGAGCAGTTCTTC	CASSLVEGLKYNEQFF	many	NA	TRBJ2-1	16	TRBV7-2
TGTGCCAGCAGTCGTGGACGGGACTACGAGCAGTACTTC	CASSRGRDYEQYF	many	NA	TRBJ2-7	13	TRBV27
TGTGCCAGTAAGGTTGCAGGGGCCTACGAGCAGTACTTC	CASKVAGAYEQYF	few	NA	TRBJ2-7	13	TRBV19
TGCAGTGCTAGAGATTTAGCGGGAGGGCGGCACAATGAGCAGTTCTTC	CSARDLAGGRHNEQFF	many	TRBD2	TRBJ2-1	16	TRBV20-1
TGTGCCACCAGCACCATTTCTTCCTACGAGCAGTACTTC	CATSTISSYEQYF	many	NA	TRBJ2-7	13	TRBV15
TGTGCCAGCAGTCCTACTAGCGCAGCCTACGAGCAGTACTTC	CASSPTSAAYEQYF	many	TRBD2	TRBJ2-7	14	TRBV27